This T cell receptor (beta chain) was sequenced in a study of blood T cell repertoires in COVID-19. Study information: Samples representing acute and convalescent COVID-19 were sourced from the United States, Italy and Spain. T cells, B-cell-depleted T cells, or PBMCs supplied cDNA or gDNA.

Original handling: Estimation of nucleated cell counts was performed using reference gene primer amplification. Libraries were prepared by immunoSEQ multiplex PCR; TCRdb keeps only in-frame clonotypes and omits some of them. For V, J and clone size, that table is used; D and trimming come from the DNA. The sample contains about 190,000 clones, roughly 87% of which appear only once. The sample consisted of peripheral blood. The source is a woman in her thirties or forties with acute or convalescent COVID-19.

CDR3 in DNA: TGTGCCAGCAGTTACGATACAGGGGCTAATGAAAAACTGTTTTTT. It yields the protein CASSYDTGANEKLFF. The chain carries TRBV6-5 and TRBJ1-4; TRBD1 matches 7 bases. With V trimmed by 2 bases and J by 3 bases, 3 bases remained unmatched. CDR1 and CDR2 from the germline V gene are MNHEY and SVGAGI. This CDR3 is built from 15 residues.